These T cell receptor beta chains were read from a single sample in a study of T cell repertoires in cytomegalovirus infection. One entry per CDR3 protein, called by TCRdb with MiXCR from the reads. The sample shows some 350,000 distinct CDR3 sequences, about 29% of them seen only once. Their antigens remain unidentified. Sequenced here: cultured PBMCs, sampled from culture after CMV antigen stimulation. These receptor sequences come from a human donor in good health (CMV status not recorded). Some clones in this sample may be carry-over from other donors' samples. CDR3s include the opening cysteine and the closing phenylalanine or tryptophan. Some rows have no size entry. The others give once, few or many, or a class for an expanded clone.

14 | TRBJ1-3 | few | TRBV11-1 | CASSDRTGLNTIYF
15 | TRBJ1-4 | - | TRBV5-4 | CASRGDTATNEKLFF
18 | TRBJ2-2 | - | TRBV24-1 | CATSEAPRKLRNTGELFF
14 | TRBJ2-1 | few | TRBV12-5 | CASGGALGGNEQFF
14 | TRBJ2-7 | few | TRBV19 | CASTPASGSYEQYF
16 | TRBJ2-2 | - | TRBV19 | CASSNGRLESTGELFF
14 | TRBJ2-1 | once | TRBV11-3 | CASSLDHGRDEQFF
15 | TRBJ2-7 | - | TRBV2 | CASSEGLAETYEQYF
15 | TRBJ2-5 | few | TRBV6-1 | CASSEGGTIQETQYF
13 | TRBJ1-5 | - | TRBV24-1 | CATSDSGVQPQHF
14 | TRBJ1-2 | few | TRBV11-2 | CASSPIRDNYGYTF
15 | TRBJ1-6 | - | TRBV4-2 | CASSQYRDRGSRIHF
15 | TRBJ1-5 | - | TRBV7-9 | CASSAWTGSNQPQHF
15 | TRBJ1-5 | few | TRBV7-8 | CASSPWWGGGQPQHF
13 | TRBJ2-7 | - | TRBV20-1 | CSATDTASYEQYF
12 | TRBJ2-3 | few | TRBV28 | CASSSWEDTQYF
16 | TRBJ1-2 | - | TRBV28 | CASSFDRSGLNYGYTF
17 | TRBJ1-3 | - | TRBV5-1 | CASSPLTGGFAGNTIYF
16 | TRBJ2-1 | - | TRBV6-4 | CASSDTVRRGYNEQFF
18 | TRBJ1-3 | - | TRBV11-2 | CASTTGVPKMPAGNTIYF
15 | TRBJ1-5 | - | TRBV6-1 | CASSVRQGSNQPQHF
15 | TRBJ2-1 | few | TRBV4-1 | CASSQGLAALDEQFF
17 | TRBJ1-5 | few | TRBV6-6 | CASRPPGTAYSNQPQHF
18 | TRBJ2-3 | many | TRBV7-2 | CASSSLPPPSGKTDTQYF
13 | TRBJ2-7 | many | TRBV3-1 | CASRRGPTYEQYF
15 | TRBJ1-1 | - | TRBV7-3 | CASSLLPGADTEAFF
16 | TRBJ2-7 | many | TRBV7-6 | CASSLDGTGRAYEQYF
14 | TRBJ1-2 | few | TRBV12-3/TRBV12-4 | CASSLGHLNYGYTF
12 | TRBJ1-2 | many | TRBV19 | CASSLHSYGYTF
14 | TRBJ2-3 | - | TRBV24-1 | CATSGTSGIDTQYF
14 | TRBJ1-2 | few | TRBV12-3/TRBV12-4 | CASRLQGANYGYTF
16 | TRBJ2-4 | - | TRBV3-1 | CASSHGGTPSKNIQYF